This T cell receptor beta chain was sequenced in a study of regulatory T cells in long-lasting Graves disease. Study-level findings and limits: Persistent disease was characterized by preferential usage of TRBV28, TRBJ1-2 and TRBJ2-5.

Arm-PCR of CDR3 regions and iRepertoire HTBI primers were the basis on which TCR beta libraries were built. TCRdb reanalysed the multiplex PCR reads using MiXCR and keeps one entry per CDR3 protein. The table has around 450,000 distinct CDR3 sequences, 14% to 15% seen once; the top ten hold around 17%. Documented time point: newly diagnosed GD, antithyroid drugs for less than 3 months. After RNA was extracted from PBMCs, the TCR library was made from it. An endocrinology unit in Xi'an, China, supplied the patients. Nine milliliters of peripheral blood were taken and placed in EDTA tubes. The CDR3 has 14 amino acids. From germline, CDR1 is LGHDT and CDR2 YNNKEL (reference sequence). Deletions cut 4 bases from V and 6 bases from J, with 15 bases between. This clonotype was detected ten times or more. The antigen remains unidentified. This sample also appeared in a second study, on T cells in Graves' hyperthyroidism and ophthalmopathy. That source adds: In blood, most of the thyroid clonotypes expanded above 0.001 were also present.

The chain joins TRBV3-1 to TRBJ1-1; D may be TRBD1 (5 bases). Sequencing was performed on peripheral blood mononuclear cells (PBMCs), taken at new diagnosis, from a patient treated with antithyroid drugs. This receptor was identified in a woman younger than 45 with Graves disease. As DNA, the CDR3 is TGTGCCAGCAGCCCCACTGGGGGAAGGGCTGAAGCTTTCTTT. Its translation: CASSPTGGRAEAFF.